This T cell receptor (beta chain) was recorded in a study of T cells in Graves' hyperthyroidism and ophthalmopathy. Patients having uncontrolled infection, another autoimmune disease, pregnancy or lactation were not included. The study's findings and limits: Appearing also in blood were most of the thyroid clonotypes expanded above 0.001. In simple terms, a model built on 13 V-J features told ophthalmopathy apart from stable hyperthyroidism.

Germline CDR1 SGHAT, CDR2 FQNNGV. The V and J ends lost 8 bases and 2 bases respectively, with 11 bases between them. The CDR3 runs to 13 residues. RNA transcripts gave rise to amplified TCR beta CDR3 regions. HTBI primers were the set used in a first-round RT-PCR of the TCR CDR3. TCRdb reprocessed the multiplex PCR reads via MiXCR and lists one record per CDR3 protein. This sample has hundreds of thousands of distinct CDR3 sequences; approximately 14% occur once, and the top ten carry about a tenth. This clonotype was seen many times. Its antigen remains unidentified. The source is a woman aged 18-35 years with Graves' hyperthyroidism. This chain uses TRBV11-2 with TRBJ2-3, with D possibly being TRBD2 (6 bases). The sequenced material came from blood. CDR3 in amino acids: CASGRTNTDTQYF. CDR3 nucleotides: TGTGCCAGCGGGAGGACTAACACAGATACGCAGTATTTT.